This entry concerns a single TCR beta chain. This clonotype was counted once. No antigen is known for it. The input lacks base qualities; no much larger clone sits a single base away. Library method: 5' RACE. Sequencing was performed on an Illumina HiSeq 2500. The second PCR ran for about 7 to 11 cycles and used a J-beta primer mix along with a sample-barcoded 5' primer. A unique molecular identifier was introduced onto each TCR beta cDNA molecule by a template-switch 5' adaptor carrying 12 random nucleotides. Each sample yielded at least 2.5 million CDR3-containing paired-end reads. The Mint cDNA synthesis kit, primed by a TRBC-specific oligonucleotide, was used to synthesize first-strand cDNA from all RNA. Following uracil-DNA glycosylase treatment, all cDNA underwent a first 18-cycle PCR with the universal primers M1SS and BC2_uni_R. In the original analysis: Each sample was normalized by randomly selecting 1 million high-quality reads, each carrying a distinct molecular identifier. Instead of being binned into consensus sequences, reads that shared molecular identifiers were thrown out. CDR3 identification, clonotype clustering and error correction used MiTCR with a Q25 quality threshold and the strictest error-elimination algorithm. Lower-bound total TCR beta diversity was estimated with a nonparametric unseen species model using Euler transformation. TCRdb's own reprocessing of the public reads used fastp at Q25 and MiXCR and kept productive beta chains. One record per CDR3 amino acid sequence lists the most common genes and DNA. The V and J calls shown here were made by TCRdb, not taken from the authors' results. This sample holds 1.4 million or so distinct CDR3 sequences; 40% to 45% were observed only once. In total, the top ten clones hold over 3.5% of the sample.

Donors were under 40 systemically healthy Caucasian individuals from Russia aged roughly 6 to 90 years. Ten milliliters of peripheral blood were drawn from each donor into EDTA-treated Vacutainer tubes. Ficoll-Paque density-gradient centrifugation was used to isolate PBMCs, with at least 6.5 million per sample. Trizol reagent was used to extract total RNA from the PBMCs, yielding at least 5.5 micrograms per sample. For every donor, flow cytometry on a PBMC aliquot measured the percentage of naive CD45RAhigh/CD27high T cells. These data are taken from a study of blood T cells in healthy people across ages (dated by TCRdb to about 2015). With regard to the full study: In model experiments, template switching captured about one uniquely barcoded TCR beta cDNA molecule for every two T cells. Donors of different ages were randomly distributed across sequencing lanes to avoid experimental bias. Donors were grouped into four age groups: young (average approximately 16 years), middle-aged (roughly 37), aged (around 62) and long-lived (around 80). Two additional independent replicas of 1 million unique cDNA reads from the same blood draw were analyzed for two donors (one aged 18 to 30 and one aged 80 or older). To track age-related changes in TCR beta repertoire diversity, the study relied on deep sequencing normalized with unique cDNA molecular identifiers.

The junction shows trimming of 3 bases on V and 3 bases on J, and the gene matches do not reach 5 bases of it. The CDR3 contains 14 residues, cysteine and phenylalanine counted. Only the CDR3 DNA stays, 42 bases, in frame from base 1. CDR1 and CDR2 are read off the germline V gene (reference sequence) as DFQATT and SNEGSKA. Overall study results and their limits: As age increased, observed TCR beta diversity per million T cells dropped in a roughly linear way, and a significant reduction was already evident by age 40. Estimates of total diversity from one million sequenced T cells were regarded as lower bounds and underestimates. Because profiling used bulk unsorted PBMCs, naive and antigen-experienced compartments could not be compared conclusively. Donor CMV infection status was unknown, potentially confounding age-related changes in expanded clonotypes. A strong correlation was found between observed TCR beta diversity and the percentage of naive T cells measured by flow cytometry. Compared with the aged group, more naive CD4+ T cells, fewer expanded clones and increased TCR diversity were shown by the long-lived group, suggesting age selection.

The rearrangement joined TRBV20-1 to TRBJ2-4; 7 of the junction bases match TRBD2. The origin of this receptor is a woman under 30 in good health. Sequencing was carried out using blood. The CDR3: CSARGGGGKNIQYF. The DNA sequence follows: TGCAGTGCTAGGGGCGGGGGTGGCAAAAACATTCAGTACTTC.